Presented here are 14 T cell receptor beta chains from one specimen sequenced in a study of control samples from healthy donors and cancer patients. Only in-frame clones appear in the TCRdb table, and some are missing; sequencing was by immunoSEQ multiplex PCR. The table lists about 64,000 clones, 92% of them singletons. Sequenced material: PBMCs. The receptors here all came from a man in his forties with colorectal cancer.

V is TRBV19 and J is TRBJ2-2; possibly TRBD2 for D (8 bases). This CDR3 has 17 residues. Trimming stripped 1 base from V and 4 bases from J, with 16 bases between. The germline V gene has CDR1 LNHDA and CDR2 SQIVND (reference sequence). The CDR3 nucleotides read TGTGCCAGTAGTATAGCGGGAGGGGGCACTTTCACCGGGGAGCTGTTTTTT. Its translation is CASSIAGGGTFTGELFF. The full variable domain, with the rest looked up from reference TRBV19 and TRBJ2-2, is DGGITQSPKYLFRKEGQNVTLSCEQNLNHDAMYWYRQDPGQGLRLIYYSQIVNDFQKGDIAEGYSVSREKKESFPLTVTSAQKNPTAFYLCASSIAGGGTFTGELFFGEGSRLTVL.

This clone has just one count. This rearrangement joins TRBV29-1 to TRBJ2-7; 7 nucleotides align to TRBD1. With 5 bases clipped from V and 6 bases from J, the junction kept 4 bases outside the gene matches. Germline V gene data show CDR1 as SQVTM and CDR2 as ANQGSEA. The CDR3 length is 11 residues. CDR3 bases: TGCAGCGTTCAGACAGGGCCCGAGCAGTACTTC. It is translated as CSVQTGPEQYF.

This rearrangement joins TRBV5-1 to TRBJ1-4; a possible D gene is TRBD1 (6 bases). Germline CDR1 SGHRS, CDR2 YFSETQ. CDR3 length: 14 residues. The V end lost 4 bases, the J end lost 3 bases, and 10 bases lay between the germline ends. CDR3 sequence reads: CASSRSGANEKLFF. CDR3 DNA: TGCGCCAGCAGCCGGTCAGGGGCTAATGAAAAACTGTTTTTT.

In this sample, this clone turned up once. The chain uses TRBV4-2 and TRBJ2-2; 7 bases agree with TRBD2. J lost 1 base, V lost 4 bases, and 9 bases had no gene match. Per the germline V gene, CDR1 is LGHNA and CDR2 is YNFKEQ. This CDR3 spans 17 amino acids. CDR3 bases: TGTGCCAGCAGCCCGAAAGGGCTAGCGGAGAACACCGGGGAGCTGTTTTTT. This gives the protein CASSPKGLAENTGELFF.

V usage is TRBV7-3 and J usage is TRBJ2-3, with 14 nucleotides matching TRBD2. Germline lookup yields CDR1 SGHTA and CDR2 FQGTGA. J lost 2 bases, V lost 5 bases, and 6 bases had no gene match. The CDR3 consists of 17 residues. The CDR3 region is CASSQGLAGAFTDTQYF. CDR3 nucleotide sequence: TGTGCCAGCAGCCAGGGACTAGCGGGGGCTTTCACAGATACGCAGTATTTT.

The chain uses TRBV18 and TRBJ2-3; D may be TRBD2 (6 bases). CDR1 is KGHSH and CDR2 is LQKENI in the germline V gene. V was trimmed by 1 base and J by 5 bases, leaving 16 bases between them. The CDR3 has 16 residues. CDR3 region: CASSPQPGLARDTQYF. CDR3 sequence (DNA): TGTGCCAGCTCACCACAACCGGGACTGGCGAGAGATACGCAGTATTTT. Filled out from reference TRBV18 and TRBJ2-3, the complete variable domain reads NAGVMQNPRHLVRRRGQEARLRCSPMKGHSHVYWYRQLPEEGLKFMVYLQKENIIDESGMPKERFSAEFPKEGPSILRIQQVVRGDSAAYFCASSPQPGLARDTQYFGPGTRLTVL.

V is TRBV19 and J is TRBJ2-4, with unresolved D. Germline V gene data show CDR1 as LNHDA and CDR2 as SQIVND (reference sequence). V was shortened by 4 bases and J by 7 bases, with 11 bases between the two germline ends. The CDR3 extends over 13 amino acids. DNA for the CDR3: TGTGCCAGTAGTACCCCGGAGAGGAACATTCAGTACTTC. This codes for CASSTPERNIQYF.

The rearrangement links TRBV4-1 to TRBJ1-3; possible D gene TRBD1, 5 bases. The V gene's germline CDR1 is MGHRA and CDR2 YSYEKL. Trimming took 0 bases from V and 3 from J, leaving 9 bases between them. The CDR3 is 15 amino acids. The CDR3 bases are TGCGCCAGCAGCCAAGATCGAGGGGTTGGAAACACCATATATTTT. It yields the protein CASSQDRGVGNTIYF.

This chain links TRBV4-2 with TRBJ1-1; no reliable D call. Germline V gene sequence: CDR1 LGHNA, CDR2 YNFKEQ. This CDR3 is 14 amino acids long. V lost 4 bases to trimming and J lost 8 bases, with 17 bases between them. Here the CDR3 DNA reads TGTGCCAGCAGCCCCTCCCGAACTGTCGTGGAAGCTTTCTTT. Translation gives CASSPSRTVVEAFF.

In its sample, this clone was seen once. The CDR3 nucleotides read TGCGCCAGCAGTCTACCTCGTGCTGGAATGGGGACAGGGGGCCTGGGCTACACCTTC. Translating gives CASSLPRAGMGTGGLGYTF. This chain links TRBV23-1 with TRBJ1-2; TRBD1 aligns across 12 bases. TRBV23-1 is sorted into the ORF group, with uncertain function. V was pared by 4 bases and J by 8 bases, with 20 bases of the junction left unmatched. CDR3 size: 19 residues.

The CDR3 bases are TGTGCCAGCAGGGTGGATGAGGGAAGGGATTCACCCCTCCACTTT. This sequence encodes CASRVDEGRDSPLHF. V and J are TRBV9 and TRBJ1-6; D call uncertain. The ends were cut back, 5 bases at V and 8 bases at J, with 17 bases in the middle. The CDR3 consists of 15 residues. Germline V gene data show CDR1 as SGDLS and CDR2 as YYNGEE.

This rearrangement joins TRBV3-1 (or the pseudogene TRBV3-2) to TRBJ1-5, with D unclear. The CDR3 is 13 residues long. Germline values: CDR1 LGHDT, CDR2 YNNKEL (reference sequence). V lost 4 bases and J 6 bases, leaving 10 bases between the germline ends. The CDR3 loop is CASSRSSSQPQHF. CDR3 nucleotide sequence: TGTGCCAGCAGCCGATCGTCGAGTCAGCCCCAGCATTTT.

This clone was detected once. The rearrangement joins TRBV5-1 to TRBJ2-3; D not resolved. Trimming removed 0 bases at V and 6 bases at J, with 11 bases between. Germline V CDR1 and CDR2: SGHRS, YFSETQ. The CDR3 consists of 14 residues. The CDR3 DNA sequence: TGCGCCAGCAGCTTGGCCTGGAACAGTGATACGCAGTATTTT. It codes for CASSLAWNSDTQYF. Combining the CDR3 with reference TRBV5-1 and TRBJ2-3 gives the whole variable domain KAGVTQTPRYLIKTRGQQVTLSCSPISGHRSVSWYQQTPGQGLQFLFEYFSETQRNKGNFPGRFSGRQFSNSRSEMNVSTLELGDSALYLCASSLAWNSDTQYFGPGTRLTVL.

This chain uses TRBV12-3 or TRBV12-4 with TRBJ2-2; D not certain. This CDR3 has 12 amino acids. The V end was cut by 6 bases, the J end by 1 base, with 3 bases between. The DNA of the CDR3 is TGTGCCAGCAGAATGAACACCGGGGAGCTGTTTTTT. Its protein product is CASRMNTGELFF.